The 20 T cell receptor beta chains in this list originate from one sample, sequenced in a study of patients and donors after allogeneic stem cell transplantation. TCRdb reanalysed the RT-PCR reads using MiXCR and keeps one entry per CDR3 protein. Of fewer than 30,000 distinct CDR3 sequences in the sample, 7% to 8.5% were seen once. Sequences were obtained from blood, either unsorted or a sorted T cell fraction (not recorded which). These TCRs come from a human donor who was either an allogeneic HSCT recipient or a stem cell or donor lymphocyte infusion donor (not recorded which). It is not recorded whose cells these are; they may come from a transplant donor.

In its sample, this clonotype was seen a few times. The genes are TRBV5-6 and TRBJ1-4, with D possibly being TRBD1 (6 bases). CDR3 length: 14 amino acids. The V gene lost 5 bases and the J gene lost 3 bases, with 11 bases spanning the gap. Germline assignment: CDR1 SGHDT and CDR2 YYEEEE. The CDR3 here is CASSLGGPNEKLFF. In DNA, the CDR3 is TGTGCCAGCAGTCTGGGGGGGCCTAATGAAAAACTGTTTTTT.

This clonotype turned up a few times. The V call is TRBV9, the J call TRBJ1-2, with D uncertain. The CDR3 runs to 10 residues. Germline CDR1 SGDLS, CDR2 YYNGEE. The germline V and J ends were trimmed by 2 bases and 4 bases, with 0 bases remaining between them. The CDR3 is CASSVYGYTF. In DNA form, the CDR3 reads TGTGCCAGCAGCGTCTATGGCTACACCTTC.

V and J are TRBV10-3 and TRBJ1-1, with 9 positions matching TRBD1. The CDR3 totals 14 residues. Germline assignment: CDR1 ENHRY and CDR2 SYGVKD. The ends lost 6 bases at V and 4 bases at J; junction bases unmatched: 6. CDR3 loop: CAIRGTGRATEAFF. The CDR3 region has the DNA TGTGCCATCAGGGGGACAGGGAGGGCCACTGAAGCTTTCTTT.

The chain recombines TRBV4-2 with TRBJ2-1; 10 bases map to TRBD2. The CDR3 runs to 16 residues. The junction had 2 bases not matched to a gene; V was cut back by 1 base and J by 2 bases. Germline-derived CDR1 and CDR2 are LGHNA and YNFKEQ. CDR3 residues: CASSQVAGGAYNEQFF. The CDR3 region has the DNA TGTGCCAGCAGCCAAGTAGCGGGGGGCGCCTACAATGAGCAGTTCTTC.

The J gene is TRBJ1-4, the V gene TRBV7-9; maybe TRBD1 (6 bases). The CDR3 is 15 residues long. Per germline, CDR1 SEHNR and CDR2 FQNEAQ (reference sequence). V was clipped by 2 bases and J by 3 bases, with 10 bases between them. This CDR3 is CASSLFQGSNEKLFF. The CDR3, as DNA: TGTGCCAGCAGCTTATTCCAGGGGTCTAATGAAAAACTGTTTTTT. Complete variable domain (other parts from reference TRBV7-9 and TRBJ1-4): DTGVSQNPRHKITKRGQNVTFRCDPISEHNRLYWYRQTLGQGPEFLTYFQNEAQLEKSRLLSDRFSAERPKGSFSTLEIQRTEQGDSAMYLCASSLFQGSNEKLFFGSGTQLSVL.

This clonotype came up many times. This chain joins TRBV20-1 and TRBJ2-3; the D gene is possibly TRBD2 (6 bases). Germline assignment: CDR1 DFQATT and CDR2 SNEGSKA (reference sequence). The length of the CDR3 is 14 residues. V lost 1 base and J 5 bases, leaving 13 bases between the germline ends. CDR3 loop: CSARGRAGIDTQYF. The CDR3 DNA is TGCAGTGCTAGAGGTCGTGCGGGGATAGATACGCAGTATTTT.

This clonotype was detected ten times or more. V gene TRBV28 combines with J gene TRBJ1-5; D unresolved. The CDR3 extends over 11 amino acids. The germline gives CDR1 MDHEN, CDR2 SYDVKM. Trimming stripped 7 bases from V and 9 bases from J, with 10 bases between. The CDR3, as DNA: TGTGCCAGCAAATTGCGAGGGCCCCAGCATTTT. Its translation: CASKLRGPQHF.

This clonotype showed up many times. The genes are TRBV3-1 and TRBJ2-7; no clear D. V lost 2 bases and J lost 2, with 10 bases in between. This CDR3 spans 14 amino acids. Looked up from germline, CDR1 is LGHDT and CDR2 is YNNKEL (reference sequence). The CDR3 region is CASSQIPWAYEQYF. The CDR3 DNA sequence: TGTGCCAGCAGCCAAATCCCTTGGGCCTACGAGCAGTACTTC.

This clonotype showed up many times. The chain links TRBV5-1 to TRBJ1-5; D is undetermined. Trimming removed 4 bases at V and 0 bases at J, with 11 bases between. CDR1 SGHRS and CDR2 YFSETQ come from the germline V gene. This CDR3 has 15 amino acids. In DNA, the CDR3 is TGCGCCAGCAGCGAGGGTAGTGATAGCAATCAGCCCCAGCATTTT. Translated: CASSEGSDSNQPQHF.

This clonotype appeared many times. This sequence joins TRBV9 and TRBJ2-1; D uncertain. The CDR3 is made up of 15 amino acids. Per germline, CDR1 SGDLS and CDR2 YYNGEE. Trimming took off 0 bases at V and 1 base at J, with 8 bases between the two ends. The CDR3 DNA reads TGTGCCAGCAGCGTAGAAGCTTTTTCCTACAATGAGCAGTTCTTC. This translates into CASSVEAFSYNEQFF.

This clonotype was counted only a few times. V usage is TRBV4-1 and J usage is TRBJ1-5; D is unresolved. V lost 1 base, J lost 2 bases, and 12 bases lay in between. CDR1 MGHRA and CDR2 YSYEKL come from the germline V gene. This CDR3 has 16 residues. CDR3 DNA sequence: TGCGCCAGCAGCCAAGTCTGGCTGGAGGGCAATCAGCCCCAGCATTTT. Translated, it gives CASSQVWLEGNQPQHF.

This clonotype was picked up a small number of times. The genes are TRBV28 and TRBJ1-5; D is ambiguous. Germline CDR1 is MDHEN and CDR2 is SYDVKM. This CDR3 is built from 14 residues. V was pared by 3 bases and J by 0 bases, with 6 bases between. CDR3 DNA: TGTGCCAGCAGTTTCCAGTATAGCAATCAGCCCCAGCATTTT. This translates into CASSFQYSNQPQHF.

This clonotype was observed a handful of times. This chain uses TRBV9 with TRBJ2-5; D is unresolved. Per germline, CDR1 SGDLS and CDR2 YYNGEE. The V and J ends lost 0 bases and 1 base respectively, with 7 bases between them. CDR3 size: 14 residues. The CDR3 DNA reads as TGTGCCAGCAGCGTAGGGACGCTCCAAGAGACCCAGTACTTC. This translates into CASSVGTLQETQYF. Combining the CDR3 with reference TRBV9 and TRBJ2-5 gives the whole variable domain DSGVTQTPKHLITATGQRVTLRCSPRSGDLSVYWYQQSLDQGLQFLIQYYNGEERAKGNILERFSAQQFPDLHSELNLSSLELGDSALYFCASSVGTLQETQYFGPGTRLLVL.

This clonotype was detected ten times or more. V usage is TRBV6-2 or TRBV6-3 and J usage is TRBJ2-7; 7 bases line up with TRBD2. This CDR3 is built from 16 residues. The ends lost 2 bases at V and 1 base at J; junction bases unmatched: 8. Germline V gives CDR1 MNHEY, CDR2 SVGEGT. The CDR3 here is CASSYNLGGGSYEQYF. The CDR3 region has the DNA TGTGCCAGCAGTTACAACCTTGGCGGGGGTTCCTACGAGCAGTACTTC.

This clonotype has a handful of counts. The chain is built from TRBV7-9 and TRBJ2-1; no clear D. CDR3 length: 13 residues. Germline V gene data show CDR1 as SEHNR and CDR2 as FQNEAQ (reference sequence). Trimming removed 5 bases from V and 5 bases from J, with 10 bases in between. In DNA, the CDR3 is TGTGCCAGCAGCCGAGGCCTTGACAATGAGCAGTTCTTC. It specifies CASSRGLDNEQFF.

This clonotype was picked up a small number of times. This chain connects TRBV6-1 to TRBJ1-6, with D hard to call. The CDR3 covers 11 residues. V lost 4 bases, J lost 9 bases, and 4 bases lay in between. Germline V gives CDR1 MNHNS, CDR2 SASEGT. The CDR3 loop reads CASSGGSPLHF. CDR3 nucleotides: TGTGCCAGCAGTGGTGGTTCACCCCTCCACTTT.

This rearrangement joins TRBV5-1 to TRBJ1-1; 8 nucleotides align to TRBD1. This CDR3 is built from 14 residues. Germline loops: CDR1 SGHRS, CDR2 YFSETQ. The trim removed 0 bases at V and 6 bases at J, leaving 4 bases unmatched. This CDR3 is CASSLESRGPEAFF. Here the CDR3 DNA reads TGCGCCAGCAGCTTGGAATCCAGGGGGCCTGAAGCTTTCTTT.

There are many counts of this clonotype. The V and J genes are TRBV29-1 and TRBJ2-3, with 7 bases lining up with TRBD1. The CDR3 runs 17 residues. The germline V gene has CDR1 SQVTM and CDR2 ANQGSEA. V was clipped by 6 bases and J by 2 bases; unmatched bases: 17. CDR3 coding DNA: TGCAGCGTACAAGGGGGCGCAAACTCTCCTTCCACAGATACGCAGTATTTT. Translation: CSVQGGANSPSTDTQYF.

This clonotype was recorded many times. The V call is TRBV7-9, the J call TRBJ2-2; 10 nucleotides align to TRBD1. The CDR3 runs 15 residues. The V gene's germline CDR1 is SEHNR and CDR2 FQNEAQ (reference sequence). V dropped 8 bases and J dropped 7; count of bases not matched to a gene: 10. CDR3 DNA: TGTGCCAGCTCAGGGACAGGGGAGGGGATCGGGGAGCTGTTTTTT. It is translated as CASSGTGEGIGELFF.

This CDR3 reads CASSDQGRMTEAFF. CDR3 nucleotide sequence: TGTGCCAGCAGTGACCAGGGACGGATGACTGAAGCTTTCTTT. The chain carries TRBV2 and TRBJ1-1; D possibly corresponds to TRBD1 (5 bases). From germline, CDR1 is SNHLY and CDR2 FYNNEI. The CDR3 runs to 14 residues. The V and J ends lost 3 bases and 5 bases respectively, with 13 bases between them.